This T cell receptor (beta chain) came from a study of healthy donors' naive CD4 and CD8 T cells. The overall study: Three donor age groups were sampled: 20-25, 40-50 and 60-70 years; half female. Findings of the study overall: CDR3 charge plus V and J genes appeared to account for approximately 12% of CD4/CD8 variance.

As regards this clonotype: Antigen: not known.

A linear amplification protocol produced the TCR libraries from 500 ng of total RNA. TCRdb recomputed calls from the reads with MiXCR, one row per CDR3 protein. In the table there are around 180,000 distinct CDR3 sequences, 65% to 75% of which are singletons. The CDR3 consists of 15 residues. With 3 bases clipped from V and 7 bases from J, the junction kept 6 bases outside the gene matches. Germline V gene lookup returns CDR1 LNHDA and CDR2 SQIVND (reference sequence). This receptor was taken from a pool of human donors in good health; the sample pools cells from several healthy donors. The sequenced sample consisted of naive CD4+ and CD8+ T cells sorted from blood, pooled from several donors. The chain recombines TRBV19 with TRBJ1-5; 10 bases fit TRBD1. The CDR3 DNA follows: TGTGCCAGTAGTATTGGGGACAGGGGATTCCAGCCCCAGCATTTT. Translation gives CASSIGDRGFQPQHF.